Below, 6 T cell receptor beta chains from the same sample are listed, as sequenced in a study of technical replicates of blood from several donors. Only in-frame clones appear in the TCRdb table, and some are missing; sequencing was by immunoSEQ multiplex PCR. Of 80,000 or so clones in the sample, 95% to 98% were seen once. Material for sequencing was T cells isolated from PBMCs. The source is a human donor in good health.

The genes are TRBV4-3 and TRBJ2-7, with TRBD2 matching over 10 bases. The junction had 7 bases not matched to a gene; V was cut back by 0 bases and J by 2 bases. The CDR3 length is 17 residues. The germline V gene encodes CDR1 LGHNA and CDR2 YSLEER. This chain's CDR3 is CASSQEEGTSAAYEQYF. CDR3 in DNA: TGCGCCAGCAGCCAAGAAGAAGGGACTAGCGCCGCCTACGAGCAGTACTTC.

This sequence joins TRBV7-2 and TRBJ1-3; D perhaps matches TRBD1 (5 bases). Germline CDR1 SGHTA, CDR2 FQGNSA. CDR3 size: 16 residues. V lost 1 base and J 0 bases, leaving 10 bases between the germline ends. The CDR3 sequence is CASSLGRQISGNTIYF. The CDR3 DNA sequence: TGTGCCAGCAGCTTAGGAAGACAGATCTCTGGAAACACCATATATTTT. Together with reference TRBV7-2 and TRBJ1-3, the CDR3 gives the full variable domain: GAGVSQSPSNKVTEKGKDVELRCDPISGHTALYWYRQSLGQGLEFLIYFQGNSAPDKSGLPSDRFSAERTGGSVSTLTIQRTQQEDSAVYLCASSLGRQISGNTIYFGEGSWLTVV.

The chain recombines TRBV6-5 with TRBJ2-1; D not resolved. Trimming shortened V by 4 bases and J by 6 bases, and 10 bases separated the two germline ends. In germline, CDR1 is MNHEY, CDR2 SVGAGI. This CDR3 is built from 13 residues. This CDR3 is CASSSIEANEQFF. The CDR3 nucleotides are TGTGCCAGCAGTTCGATCGAGGCCAATGAGCAGTTCTTC.

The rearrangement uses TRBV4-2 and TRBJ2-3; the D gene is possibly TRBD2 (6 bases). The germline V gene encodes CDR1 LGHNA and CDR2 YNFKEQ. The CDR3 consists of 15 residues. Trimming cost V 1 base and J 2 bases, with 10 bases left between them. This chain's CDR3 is CASSQAGDNTDTQYF. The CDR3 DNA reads TGTGCCAGCAGCCAAGCGGGAGATAACACAGATACGCAGTATTTT.

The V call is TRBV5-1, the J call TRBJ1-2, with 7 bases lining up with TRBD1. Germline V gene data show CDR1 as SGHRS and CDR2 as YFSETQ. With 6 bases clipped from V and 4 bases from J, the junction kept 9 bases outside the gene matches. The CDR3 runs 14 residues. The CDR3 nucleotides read TGCGCCAGCACTCTGACAGGGAATTCCTATGGCTACACCTTC. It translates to CASTLTGNSYGYTF.

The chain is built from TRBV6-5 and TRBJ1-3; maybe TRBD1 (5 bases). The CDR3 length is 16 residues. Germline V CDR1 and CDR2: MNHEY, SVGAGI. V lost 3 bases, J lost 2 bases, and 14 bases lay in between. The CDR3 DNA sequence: TGTGCCAGCAGTTATTCGGGGGAGGGAACTGGAAACACCATATATTTT. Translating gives CASSYSGEGTGNTIYF.